This T cell receptor beta chain is drawn from a study of T cell responses to AZD1222 COVID-19 vaccine. Study conclusions and caveats: Spike-specific TCR repertoires showed rising breadth and depth after two AZD1222 doses. White British ancestry dominated among donors, who included more females, and clonal diversity was possibly underestimated. No repertoire was sampled before or during the peak T cell response, only after it.

Profiled with immunoSEQ multiplex PCR; TCRdb holds only in-frame clones, not every one. The table lists 130,000 or so clones, 80% to 95% of them singletons. Points on this clone: Antigen: not known.

The receptor was derived from an adult who received the AZD1222 COVID-19 vaccine. Sample: peripheral blood, taken 28 days after the second AZD1222 dose.

The CDR3 reads CASSVGNSGGYEQFF. CDR3 bases: TGTGCCAGCAGCGTAGGTAATAGCGGGGGTTATGAGCAGTTCTTC. V is TRBV9 and J is TRBJ2-1; 9 nucleotides align to TRBD2. The CDR3 contains 15 residues. Germline trimming cut 0 bases from V and 8 bases from J; bases unmatched to any gene: 6. The V gene's germline CDR1 is SGDLS and CDR2 YYNGEE.